This T cell receptor (beta chain) was recovered during a study of cytomegalovirus exposure and HLA in healthy donors. Study-level background: Within the Caucasian-associated ancestry cluster were roughly 82% of the roughly 400 genotyped donors. Study results and limitations: An analysis was carried out later, and it reportedly showed fewer N-insertions in an Asian-associated ancestry cluster than the approximately 700-donor mean. Per a later analysis, HLA-associated TCR beta chains showed more clonal expansion than other, equally common TCR beta chains.

The PCR used 60 Vbeta and 13 Jbeta primers. Sequenced by immunoSEQ multiplex PCR; TCRdb stores in-frame clones only, minus some. The table has around 150,000 clones, 80% to 85% seen once. Comments on this clone: Its antigen is unidentified.

Looked up from germline, CDR1 is SGHTA and CDR2 is FQGNSA. Trimming shortened V by 8 bases and J by 8 bases, and 23 bases separated the two germline ends. CDR3 length: 15 residues. V usage is TRBV7-2 and J usage is TRBJ2-3; possibly TRBD1 for D (6 bases). The sequenced sample consisted of PBMCs. The TCR sequence derives from a human donor in good health. CDR3 in amino acids: CASATTGLVEATQYF. Written as DNA, the CDR3 is TGTGCCAGCGCAACGACAGGCCTGGTAGAGGCTACGCAGTATTTT.